Detailed here is one T cell receptor beta chain. What it binds is not known. The data derive from a study of OX40 agonist ivuxolimab in advanced cancers. Study background: Those treated in dose escalation had hepatocellular carcinoma, melanoma, renal cell cancer or head and neck cancer. A partial response was reached by three patients: one with hepatocellular carcinoma and two with cutaneous melanoma.

The CDR3 loop spans 16 amino acids. Germline assignment: CDR1 MNHEY and CDR2 SMNVEV (reference sequence). V was shortened by 2 bases and J by 8 bases, with 19 bases between the two germline ends. Findings and limits, study-wide: It was also the case that some nonresponders had low normalized T-cell clonal expansion. Patients who responded partially at 0.1-3.0 mg/kg showed clonal expansion ranking among the lowest.

The repertoire was sequenced with immunoSEQ multiplex PCR; TCRdb's copy has only in-frame clones and lacks some. The sample holds about 73,000 clones, just over 85% seen once. The source of this sequence is an adult with an advanced solid tumor such as melanoma, head and neck, liver or kidney cancer. Sequences were derived from CD4+ or CD8+ T cells sorted from blood, sampled in a trial of the OX40 agonist ivuxolimab. The chain is built from TRBV27 and TRBJ2-4, with D tentatively TRBD1 or TRBD2 (6 bases each). This chain's CDR3 is CASSLVGHRGQHIQYF. The CDR3 DNA reads as TGTGCCAGCAGTTTAGTCGGGCACCGGGGGCAACACATTCAGTACTTC.